Described below is a single TCR beta chain sequence and its context. This entry comes from a study of regulatory T cells in long-lasting Graves disease. iRepertoire HTBI primers and Arm-PCR of CDR3 regions built TCR beta libraries. In TCRdb, the multiplex PCR reads were re-called with MiXCR into one record per CDR3 protein. The profile shows 350,000 to 400,000 distinct CDR3 sequences, 15% to 19% of them singletons. The V gene end was trimmed by 1 base and the J gene end by 0 bases; junction bases not matched to a gene: 3. Germline CDR1 SNHLY, CDR2 FYNNEI. The CDR3 spans 16 residues. Noted time point: newly diagnosed GD, antithyroid drugs for less than 3 months. The authors made the TCR library using RNA they extracted from PBMCs.

The receptor comes from a female donor with Graves disease. The J gene is TRBJ1-5, the V gene TRBV2; 7 bases match TRBD1. This sample comprised peripheral blood mononuclear cells (PBMCs), obtained at new diagnosis, from a patient treated with antithyroid drugs. The CDR3, as DNA: TGTGCCAGCAGTGAAGGGGACAGATATAGCAATCAGCCCCAGCATTTT. Translated, it gives CASSEGDRYSNQPQHF.